Following are 6 T cell receptor beta chains from one sample sequenced in a study of CD4 and CD8 cells across lung adenocarcinoma regions. TCRdb redid the calling of the PCR reads with MiXCR, one entry per CDR3 protein. The data show 16,000 or so distinct CDR3 sequences, with just under 55% seen just once and 30% to 35% held by the top ten. Sequences were obtained from CD8+ T cells from the center of a lung tumor. All receptors derive from a female donor with lung adenocarcinoma. The CD4 and CD8 labels of this study may be unreliable.

This clonotype was detected only a few times. This sequence joins TRBV9 and TRBJ2-3, with D perhaps TRBD2 (6 bases). Germline CDR1 and CDR2: SGDLS and YYNGEE. There are 16 residues in the CDR3. V lost 0 bases and J 3 bases, leaving 14 bases between the germline ends. CDR3 nucleotide sequence: TGTGCCAGCAGCGTAGGAACGGGGGTAGCGACAGATACGCAGTATTTT. This encodes CASSVGTGVATDTQYF.

In regard to this clonotype: The junction and the germline gene differ at one end; a read error may be behind it. The rearrangement joins TRBV6-1 to TRBJ2-3; D is possibly TRBD1 or TRBD2 (5 bases each). The CDR3 has 15 amino acids. CDR1 is MNHNS, CDR2 SASEGT, per germline. The CDR3 region is CASGSGPRAGNTQYF. The CDR3, as DNA: TGTGCCAGCGGCTCGGGGCCTAGAGCCGGAAACACGCAGTACTTT.

In this sample, this clonotype is medium-sized (0.01 to 0.1%). The chain combines TRBV14 with TRBJ2-2; D remains unclear. The CDR3 has 12 residues. Germline-derived CDR1 and CDR2 are SGHDN and FVKESK. Deletions cut 2 bases from V and 4 bases from J, with 2 bases between. DNA for the CDR3: TGTGCCAGCAGCCAAAGCACCGGGGAGCTGTTTTTT. It encodes CASSQSTGELFF.

This rearrangement joins TRBV6-1 to TRBJ2-1; D perhaps matches TRBD2 (6 bases). This CDR3 comprises 16 residues. From germline, CDR1 is MNHNS and CDR2 SASEGT. Trimming removed 1 base from V and 3 bases from J, with 13 bases in between. CDR3: CASSEDGGVGYNEQFF. For the CDR3, the DNA is TGTGCCAGCAGTGAAGACGGGGGAGTGGGCTACAATGAGCAGTTCTTC.

As to this clonotype: At one boundary the junction diverges from the germline segment, which might be a read error. The chain joins TRBV9 to TRBJ2-3; D could derive from TRBD1 or TRBD2 (5 bases each). CDR1 SGDLS and CDR2 YYNGEE come from the germline V gene. This CDR3 region has 16 residues. Here the CDR3 reads CASSVSGGGGENTQYF. CDR3 DNA: TGTGCCAGCAGCGTCTCGGGTGGGGGTGGCGAAAATACTCAGTACTTT.

The sample holds many counts of this clonotype. The chain recombines TRBV10-3 with TRBJ1-2; unclear D gene. V shed 7 bases and J shed 2 bases, with 8 bases lying between them. The CDR3 is 12 amino acids. Germline V gene sequence: CDR1 ENHRY, CDR2 SYGVKD. CDR3 region: CAIKSTNYGYTF. For the CDR3, the DNA is TGTGCCATCAAATCAACCAACTATGGCTACACCTTC.